A selection of T cell receptor beta chains follows, all from one sample in a study of blood T cell repertoires in COVID-19. The repertoire was sequenced with immunoSEQ multiplex PCR; TCRdb's copy has only in-frame clones and lacks some. The table shows some 200,000 clones, with around 81% occurring only once. The sequenced material came from peripheral blood. These receptors were collected from a woman in her sixties or seventies with acute or convalescent COVID-19. The CDR3 runs from the conserved cysteine through the conserved F or W. Fields, in order: CDR3 protein, CDR3 DNA, clone size, V gene, D gene, J gene. D genes are given only for firm matches. Clone size appears in some rows only: once, few, many, or a class for an expanded clone.

cdr3_aa: CASSSTGGNQPQHF
cdr3_nt: TGCGCCAGCAGCTCGACAGGGGGGAATCAGCCCCAGCATTTT
clone_size: .
v_call: TRBV5-1
d_call: TRBD1
j_call: TRBJ1-5

cdr3_aa: CASSEAGTSPNYEQYF
cdr3_nt: TGTGCCAGCAGTGAAGCGGGGACTAGCCCTAACTACGAGCAGTACTTC
clone_size: .
v_call: TRBV2
d_call: TRBD2
j_call: TRBJ2-7

cdr3_aa: CASSPGLNNEQFF
cdr3_nt: TGTGCCAGCTCACCGGGGCTCAACAATGAGCAGTTCTTC
clone_size: .
v_call: TRBV18
d_call: .
j_call: TRBJ2-1

cdr3_aa: CASSVGQGYNEKLFF
cdr3_nt: TGTGCCAGCAGCGTGGGACAGGGCTACAATGAAAAACTGTTTTTT
clone_size: .
v_call: TRBV9
d_call: TRBD1
j_call: TRBJ1-4

cdr3_aa: CASSIPGSQETQYF
cdr3_nt: TGTGCCAGTAGTATACCCGGGAGTCAAGAGACCCAGTACTTC
clone_size: .
v_call: TRBV19
d_call: .
j_call: TRBJ2-5

cdr3_aa: CASSPPGDHEQYF
cdr3_nt: TGTGCCAGCTCTCCCCCGGGGGACCACGAGCAGTACTTC
clone_size: .
v_call: TRBV18
d_call: .
j_call: TRBJ2-7

cdr3_aa: CASSLALTNHREQYF
cdr3_nt: TGTGCCAGCAGCTTAGCGCTGACAAACCACCGGGAGCAGTACTTC
clone_size: .
v_call: TRBV7-6
d_call: .
j_call: TRBJ2-7

cdr3_aa: CASSGPGHSPYGYTF
cdr3_nt: TGTGCCAGCAGTGGCCCCGGTCATTCTCCCTATGGCTACACCTTC
clone_size: .
v_call: TRBV25-1
d_call: .
j_call: TRBJ1-2

cdr3_aa: CAINPGINTGELFF
cdr3_nt: TGTGCCATCAATCCAGGGATCAACACCGGGGAGCTGTTTTTT
clone_size: .
v_call: TRBV10-3
d_call: .
j_call: TRBJ2-2

cdr3_aa: CASRGGTGGLYEQYF
cdr3_nt: TGTGCCAGCAGGGGAGGGACGGGCGGGCTCTACGAGCAGTACTTC
clone_size: once
v_call: TRBV28
d_call: TRBD2
j_call: TRBJ2-7

cdr3_aa: CASRRGHINQPQHF
cdr3_nt: TGTGCCAGCAGAAGGGGGCACATCAATCAGCCCCAGCATTTT
clone_size: .
v_call: TRBV7-2
d_call: TRBD1
j_call: TRBJ1-5

cdr3_aa: CASSLDTGNYEQYF
cdr3_nt: TGTGCCAGCAGCTTAGATACGGGGAATTACGAGCAGTACTTC
clone_size: .
v_call: TRBV7-2
d_call: .
j_call: TRBJ2-7

cdr3_aa: CASKEGQATGEQFF
cdr3_nt: TGTGCCAGCAAAGAGGGGCAGGCGACAGGGGAGCAGTTCTTC
clone_size: .
v_call: TRBV2
d_call: TRBD1
j_call: TRBJ2-1

cdr3_aa: CASSQERRGGRSEQFF
cdr3_nt: TGCGCCAGCAGCCAAGAGCGGAGGGGCGGTAGAAGTGAGCAGTTCTTC
clone_size: .
v_call: TRBV4-3
d_call: .
j_call: TRBJ2-1

cdr3_aa: CASKAIAEAYEQYF
cdr3_nt: TGTGCCAGCAAAGCGATAGCTGAAGCCTACGAGCAGTACTTC
clone_size: .
v_call: TRBV7-9
d_call: .
j_call: TRBJ2-7

cdr3_aa: CASLQQGRIGYTF
cdr3_nt: TGTGCCAGCCTCCAACAGGGTAGGATTGGCTACACCTTC
clone_size: .
v_call: TRBV6-5
d_call: .
j_call: TRBJ1-2

cdr3_aa: CAISEGGGQQLRYF
cdr3_nt: TGTGCCATCAGTGAGGGAGGTGGACAGCAGCTCAGGTACTTC
clone_size: .
v_call: TRBV10-3
d_call: .
j_call: TRBJ2-5

cdr3_aa: CASRPYTDTQYF
cdr3_nt: TGTGCCAGCAGACCCTACACAGATACGCAGTATTTT
clone_size: .
v_call: TRBV2
d_call: .
j_call: TRBJ2-3

cdr3_aa: CASRGGHPTQYF
cdr3_nt: TGTGCCAGCAGGGGTGGACACCCCACGCAGTATTTT
clone_size: .
v_call: TRBV7-9
d_call: .
j_call: TRBJ2-3